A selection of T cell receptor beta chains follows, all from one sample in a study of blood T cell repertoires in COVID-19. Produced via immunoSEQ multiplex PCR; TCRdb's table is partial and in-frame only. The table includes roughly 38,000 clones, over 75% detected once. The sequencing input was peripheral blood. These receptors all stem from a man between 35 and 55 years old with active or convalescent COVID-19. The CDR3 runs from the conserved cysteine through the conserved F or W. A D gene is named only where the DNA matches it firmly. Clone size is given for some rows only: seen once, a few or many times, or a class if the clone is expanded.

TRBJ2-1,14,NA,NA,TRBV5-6,TGTGCCAGCAGCTTGGGATCTAGTGGGAATGAGCAGTTCTTC,CASSLGSSGNEQFF
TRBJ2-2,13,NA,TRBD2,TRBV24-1,TGTGCCACCAAGGGGAGGGCCGCCGGGGAGCTGTTTTTT,CATKGRAAGELFF
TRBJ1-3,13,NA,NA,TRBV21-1,TGTGCCAGCAGCAAAGCGCAGGGCTACACCATATATTTT,CASSKAQGYTIYF
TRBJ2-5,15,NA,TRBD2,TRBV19,TGTGCCAGTAGGGAGCGGGAACAGGTTGGGGAGACCCAGTACTTC,CASREREQVGETQYF
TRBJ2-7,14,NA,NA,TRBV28,TGTGCCAGCAGTTTAGTTGACTACTCCTACGAGCAGTACTTC,CASSLVDYSYEQYF
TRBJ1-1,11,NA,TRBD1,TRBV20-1,TGCAGTGCAGACAGGGAGGTTGAAGCTTTCTTT,CSADREVEAFF
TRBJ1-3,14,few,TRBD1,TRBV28,TGTGCCAGTTGGGACAGGAGCTCTGGAAACACCATATATTTT,CASWDRSSGNTIYF
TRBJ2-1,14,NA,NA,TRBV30,TGTGCCTGGAGTGCGGGAGTCGCCTACAATGAGCAGTTCTTC,CAWSAGVAYNEQFF
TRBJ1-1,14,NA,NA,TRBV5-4,TGTGCCAGCAGCTTTGGGATACAGGACACTGAAGCTTTCTTT,CASSFGIQDTEAFF
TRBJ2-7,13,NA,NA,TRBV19,TGTGCCAGTAGGGCCGGCTCAGGGGTCGAGCAGTACTTC,CASRAGSGVEQYF
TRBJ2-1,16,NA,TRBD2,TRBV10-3,TGTGCCATCAGTCCCCGGAGCGGGAGCTCCTACAATGAGCAGTTCTTC,CAISPRSGSSYNEQFF
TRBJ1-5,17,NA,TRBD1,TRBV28,TGTGCCAGCACTAGCCCTGGGGACAGGGGAAGCAATCAGCCCCAGCATTTT,CASTSPGDRGSNQPQHF
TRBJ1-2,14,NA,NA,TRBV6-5,TGTGCCAGCAGTCCGCGGACAGTTAACTATGGCTACACCTTC,CASSPRTVNYGYTF
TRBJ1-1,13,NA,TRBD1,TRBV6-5,TGTGCCAGCAGATACAGGGGGTACACTGAAGCTTTCTTT,CASRYRGYTEAFF
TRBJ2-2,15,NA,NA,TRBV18,TGTGCCAGCTCACACCGGGACAAGAACACCGGGGAGCTGTTTTTT,CASSHRDKNTGELFF
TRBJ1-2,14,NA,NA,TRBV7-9,TGTGCCAGCAGCTCGGTCCCCCCTCAAAAAGGCTACACCTTC,CASSSVPPQKGYTF
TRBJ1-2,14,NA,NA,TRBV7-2,TGTGCCAGCAGCTCTTCACCCCAGGGTAATGGCTACACCTTC,CASSSSPQGNGYTF
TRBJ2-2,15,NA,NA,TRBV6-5,TGTGCCAGCAGTCCCCTTAGCGGGAACACCGGGGAGCTGTTTTTT,CASSPLSGNTGELFF
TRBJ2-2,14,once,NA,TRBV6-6,TGTGCCAGCACCGAACCACATATCGTCGGGGAGCTGTTTTTT,CASTEPHIVGELFF
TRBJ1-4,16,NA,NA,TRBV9,TGTGCCAGCAGCGTAGGGGGCAGGGTCGGTGGTGAAAAACTGTTTTTT,CASSVGGRVGGEKLFF
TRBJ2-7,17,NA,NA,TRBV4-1,TGCGCCAGCAGCCAAGATGCCATCGGGAGTGGGGTGCGCGAGCAGTACTTC,CASSQDAIGSGVREQYF
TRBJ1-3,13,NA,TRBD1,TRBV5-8,TGTGCCAGCAGCTTGACAGGGGTGGACACCATATATTTT,CASSLTGVDTIYF
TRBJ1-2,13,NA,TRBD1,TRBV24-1,TGTGCCACCAGGTCCGGGACAGGGGAGTACTACACCTTC,CATRSGTGEYYTF
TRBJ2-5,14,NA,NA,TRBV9,TGTGCCAGCAGCGTAGACGGGGTGGAGGAGACCCAGTACTTC,CASSVDGVEETQYF
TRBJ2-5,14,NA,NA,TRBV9,TGTGCCAGCAGCCCCGGGACTGACGGGGCGACCCAGTACTTC,CASSPGTDGATQYF
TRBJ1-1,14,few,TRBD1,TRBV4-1,TGCGCCAGCAGCCTCGGACAGGGGGGCACTGAAGCTTTCTTT,CASSLGQGGTEAFF
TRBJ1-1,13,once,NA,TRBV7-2,TGTGCCAGCAGCTTAGGCAGGGCAACTGAAGCTTTCTTT,CASSLGRATEAFF
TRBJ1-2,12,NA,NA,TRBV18,TGTGCCAGCTCACCAATGCAGGATGGCTACACCTTC,CASSPMQDGYTF
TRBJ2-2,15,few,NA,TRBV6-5,TGTGCCAGCAGTTATGGGAGGCGAAACACCGGGGAGCTGTTTTTT,CASSYGRRNTGELFF
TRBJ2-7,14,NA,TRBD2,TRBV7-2,TGTGCCAGCAGCCCTAGCGGGCCCTCCTACGAGCAGTACTTC,CASSPSGPSYEQYF
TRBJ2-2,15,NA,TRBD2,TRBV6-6,TGTGCCAGCAGTCAGAGCGGGGGGGGAGTCGGGGAGCTGTTTTTT,CASSQSGGGVGELFF
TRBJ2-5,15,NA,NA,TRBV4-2,TGTGCCAGCAGCCAATTGGCGGGCCGCCAAGAGACCCAGTACTTC,CASSQLAGRQETQYF
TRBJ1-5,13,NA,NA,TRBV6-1,TGTGCCAGCAGTGAAGCTCGGTGGCAGCCCCAGCATTTT,CASSEARWQPQHF
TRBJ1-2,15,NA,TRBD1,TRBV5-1,TGCGCCAGCAGCCCGGGAGGGACAGGGGCCTATGGCTACACCTTC,CASSPGGTGAYGYTF
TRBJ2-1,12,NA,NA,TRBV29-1,TGCAGCGTTGGGATAACAGGGAATGAGCAGTTCTTC,CSVGITGNEQFF
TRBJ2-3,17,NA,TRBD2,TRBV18,TGTGCCAGCTCATCCGAGGCCGGGAGGGCCCGGACAGATACGCAGTATTTT,CASSSEAGRARTDTQYF
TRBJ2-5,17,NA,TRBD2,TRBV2,TGTGCCAGCAGAGATCTCAGACTAGCGGGGGTAAAGGAGACCCAGTACTTC,CASRDLRLAGVKETQYF
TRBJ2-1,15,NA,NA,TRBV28,TGTGCCAGCAGTGGTACCGGGACAAAGTACAATGAGCAGTTCTTC,CASSGTGTKYNEQFF
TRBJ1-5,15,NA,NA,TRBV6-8,TGTGCCAGCGGACCGCGGGGACGGAGCAATCAGCCCCAGCATTTT,CASGPRGRSNQPQHF
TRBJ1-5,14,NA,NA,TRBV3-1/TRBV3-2,TGTGCCAGCAGCCAAGGTGGCAGGAATCAGCCCCAGCATTTT,CASSQGGRNQPQHF
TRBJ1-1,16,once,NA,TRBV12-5,TGTGCTAGTGGTTTGGTACGAGGGGAGGGGTACGCTGAAGCTTTCTTT,CASGLVRGEGYAEAFF
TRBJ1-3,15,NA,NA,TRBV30,TGTGCCTGGAGACAGCCGGTTACCTCTGGAAACACCATATATTTT,CAWRQPVTSGNTIYF
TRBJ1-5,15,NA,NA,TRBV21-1,TGTGCCAGCAGCAAAGTAGGGGGAGCTAGACAACCCCAGCATTTT,CASSKVGGARQPQHF